The 31 T cell receptor beta chains reported below all come from one sample, sequenced in a study of T cell changes during pregnancy in multiple sclerosis (dated by TCRdb to about 2019). The method was the immunoSEQ multiplex PCR assay. Drawn from immuneACCESS, this table holds only the in-frame rearrangements with V and J called that TCRdb kept. Clones are partly lost; checked studies trace under half to an unresolved V gene and leave the rest unexplained. The sample table records more than 90,000 clones; about 92% of these occur just once. In total, the top ten clones hold over 1.5% of the sample. Sequencing was performed on peripheral blood, taken in the first trimester of pregnancy. All receptors derive from a female donor with multiple sclerosis, enrolled in a pregnancy study.

V is TRBV28 and J is TRBJ2-1, with 12 bases matching TRBD2. Germline trimming cut 9 bases from V and 9 bases from J; bases unmatched to any gene: 15. Germline assignment: CDR1 MDHEN and CDR2 SYDVKM. This CDR3 contains 16 residues. The CDR3 loop reads CASPPQSSGRAGEQFF. DNA of the CDR3: TGTGCCAGTCCCCCCCAATCTAGCGGGAGGGCCGGTGAGCAGTTCTTC.

This chain joins TRBV25-1 and TRBJ1-1, with D perhaps TRBD1 (5 bases). Germline loops: CDR1 MGHDK, CDR2 SYGVNS. The CDR3 contains 17 residues. V was shortened by 4 bases and J by 2 bases, with 20 bases between the two germline ends. For the CDR3, the DNA is TGTGCCAGCAGTGCGTTTCTTCGACAGCCCCAAAACACTGAAGCTTTCTTT. Amino acids: CASSAFLRQPQNTEAFF.

The rearrangement uses TRBV7-9 and TRBJ2-7; 11 bases match TRBD2. Germline V gene sequence: CDR1 SEHNR, CDR2 FQNEAQ (reference sequence). With V trimmed by 5 bases and J by 1 base, 4 bases remained unmatched. This CDR3 is 15 amino acids long. CDR3 nucleotides: TGTGCCAGCAGCCCCGGGACTAGCGGTTCCTACGAGCAGTACTTC. Translation gives CASSPGTSGSYEQYF.

V usage is TRBV19 and J usage is TRBJ1-2, with D maybe TRBD1 (6 bases). This CDR3 has 16 residues. Germline lookup yields CDR1 LNHDA and CDR2 SQIVND (reference sequence). V gave up 3 bases and J gave up 2 bases, with 16 bases separating them. The chain's CDR3 is CASSIVTRGTNYGYTF. The DNA for the CDR3 is TGTGCCAGTAGTATCGTGACAAGGGGGACCAACTATGGCTACACCTTC.

This clone was observed once. The J gene is TRBJ2-2, the V gene TRBV30, with 11 bases that match TRBD2. The CDR3 covers 15 residues. Germline CDR1 reads GTSNPN; CDR2 reads SVGIG (reference sequence). Trimming took 0 bases from V and 6 from J; bases not matched to a gene: 3. CDR3 region: CAWSVLAGGAGELFF. The CDR3 bases are TGTGCCTGGAGTGTATTAGCGGGAGGGGCCGGGGAGCTGTTTTTT.

The chain joins TRBV18 to TRBJ2-3, with 11 positions matching TRBD2. There are 16 residues in the CDR3. V shed 0 bases and J 3 bases; nucleotides not matched to a gene: 2. Per germline, CDR1 KGHSH and CDR2 LQKENI. CDR3 bases: TGTGCCAGCTCACCACCGACTAGCGGGGAGACAGATACGCAGTATTTT. Its protein is CASSPPTSGETDTQYF.

V is TRBV5-1 and J is TRBJ1-4, with D possibly matching TRBD1 (5 bases). Germline V gives CDR1 SGHRS, CDR2 YFSETQ. Trimming removed 4 bases from V and 0 bases from J, with 13 bases in between. The CDR3 covers 16 residues. CDR3 loop: CASSPHRPATNEKLFF. In nucleotides, the CDR3 is TGCGCCAGCAGCCCGCACAGGCCGGCAACTAATGAAAAACTGTTTTTT.

The chain couples TRBV28 to TRBJ2-7; the match to TRBD2 covers 13 bases. The CDR3 spans 18 residues. The V gene's germline CDR1 is MDHEN and CDR2 SYDVKM. J lost 1 base, V lost 5 bases, and 11 bases had no gene match. The CDR3 nucleotides are TGTGCCAGCAGTCTGTCCCCGAGGACTAGCGGGAGTTCCTACGAGCAGTACTTC. Its translation is CASSLSPRTSGSSYEQYF.

This clone was recorded once. The chain couples TRBV28 to TRBJ2-5; D call uncertain. CDR1 and CDR2 from the germline V gene are MDHEN and SYDVKM. The CDR3 totals 13 residues. Trimming removed 1 base from V and 7 bases from J, with 10 bases in between. The CDR3 bases are TGTGCCAGCAGTTTATCTAACACGGGGACCCAGTACTTC. It translates to CASSLSNTGTQYF.

The chain links TRBV6-1 to TRBJ1-2; D is uncertain. Germline-derived CDR1 and CDR2 are MNHNS and SASEGT. This CDR3 comprises 15 residues. The ends were cut back, 3 bases at V and 2 bases at J, with 13 bases in the middle. The CDR3 spells CASSDIHRSNYGYTF. The CDR3 nucleotides read TGTGCCAGCAGTGACATACACCGATCCAACTATGGCTACACCTTC.

This clone was recorded only once. The chain joins TRBV27 to TRBJ1-2; 9 positions agree with TRBD1. The CDR3 runs 15 residues. The V and J ends lost 0 bases and 8 bases, in that order; junction bases with no gene match: 7. CDR1 and CDR2 (germline): MNHEY, SMNVEV (reference sequence). The CDR3 here is CASSLSGTGYGGYTF. CDR3 DNA sequence: TGTGCCAGCAGTTTATCGGGGACAGGGTACGGGGGCTACACCTTC.

J is TRBJ2-3 and V is TRBV5-1, with D maybe TRBD2 (6 bases). Germline CDR1 SGHRS, CDR2 YFSETQ. The V end was cut by 0 bases, the J end by 0 bases, with 17 bases between. There are 18 residues in the CDR3. CDR3 amino acids: CASSLEGSGRTSTDTQYF. As DNA, the CDR3 is TGCGCCAGCAGCTTGGAGGGTAGCGGCAGGACCAGCACAGATACGCAGTATTTT. Based on the CDR3 plus reference TRBV5-1 and TRBJ2-3, the full variable domain is KAGVTQTPRYLIKTRGQQVTLSCSPISGHRSVSWYQQTPGQGLQFLFEYFSETQRNKGNFPGRFSGRQFSNSRSEMNVSTLELGDSALYLCASSLEGSGRTSTDTQYFGPGTRLTVL.

The rearrangement uses TRBV7-2 and TRBJ2-1; TRBD2 aligns across 11 bases. Germline V CDR1 and CDR2: SGHTA, FQGNSA. The CDR3 runs to 21 residues. After removal of 0 bases from V and 4 bases from J, the junction contained 17 bases not matched to a gene. Here the CDR3 reads CASSLAWVSSGRPPYYNEQFF. The DNA for the CDR3 is TGTGCCAGCAGCTTAGCGTGGGTTTCTAGCGGGAGGCCCCCGTATTACAATGAGCAGTTCTTC.

This chain connects TRBV25-1 to TRBJ2-4, with a possible D match to TRBD1 (6 bases). From germline, CDR1 is MGHDK and CDR2 SYGVNS. This CDR3 contains 14 residues. V lost 2 bases, J lost 4 bases, and 9 bases lay in between. CDR3 sequence reads: CASSERDKKNIQYF. CDR3 coding DNA: TGTGCCAGCAGTGAAAGGGACAAAAAAAACATTCAGTACTTC.

The chain employs TRBV11-2 and TRBJ2-3, with TRBD2 matching over 7 bases. The germline CDR1 and CDR2 sequences are SGHAT and FQNNGV. V gave up 4 bases and J gave up 3 bases; unmatched junction bases: 10. The CDR3 loop spans 16 amino acids. The CDR3 protein is CASSSRTSMRTDTQYF. CDR3 DNA: TGTGCCAGCAGCTCCAGGACTAGTATGAGAACAGATACGCAGTATTTT.

The chain carries TRBV15 and TRBJ2-3; 8 nucleotides line up with TRBD2. J gave up 0 bases and V 1 base, and 12 bases lay outside the gene matches. Per the germline V gene, CDR1 is LNHNV and CDR2 is YYDKDF (reference sequence). The CDR3 is 19 amino acids. The CDR3 DNA follows: TGTGCCACCAGCAGAGGCGTTTCGGGACTAGAATCTAGCACAGATACGCAGTATTTT. This codes for CATSRGVSGLESSTDTQYF.

This sequence joins TRBV4-1 and TRBJ1-2, with D perhaps TRBD1 (5 bases). The CDR3 has 13 amino acids. From germline, CDR1 is MGHRA and CDR2 YSYEKL. The germline V and J ends were trimmed by 1 base and 6 bases, with 9 bases remaining between them. The CDR3 sequence is CASSQGQGDGYTF. In DNA form, the CDR3 reads TGCGCCAGCAGCCAAGGCCAGGGCGATGGCTACACCTTC.

This clone was observed a single time. The chain joins TRBV4-3 to TRBJ1-4; TRBD1 matches 9 bases. V gave up 4 bases and J gave up 8 bases; unmatched junction bases: 5. CDR1 LGHNA and CDR2 YSLEER come from the germline V gene. The CDR3 runs to 14 residues. As DNA, the CDR3 is TGCGCCAGCAGCCCGGACAGGGGATACGAAAAACTGTTTTTT. Translated: CASSPDRGYEKLFF.

The CDR3 DNA follows: TGTGCCAGCAGCTTCGTTGGACTAGCGGGAGTTTTCCACGAGCAGTACTTC. It encodes CASSFVGLAGVFHEQYF. The V call is TRBV5-4, the J call TRBJ2-7; TRBD2 matches at 13 bases. The germline gives CDR1 SGHNT, CDR2 YYREEE (reference sequence). This CDR3 has 17 residues. Losses at the gene ends were 2 bases for V and 5 bases for J; bases not matched to a gene: 10.

For this clone: The junction differs from germline at one of its ends, possibly a read error. The chain has TRBV6-1 and TRBJ2-7, with 11 bases fitting TRBD2. CDR1 is MNHNS, CDR2 SASEGT, per germline. This CDR3 is 13 amino acids long. The CDR3 nucleotides are TGTGCCAGCAGTGAAATCCGGGGACTAGCGGCAACCTTC. The encoded protein is CASSEIRGLAATF.

The genes are TRBV5-1 and TRBJ1-1; 8 bases are a match to TRBD1. J was trimmed by 5 bases and V by 6 bases; bases with no gene match: 6. The length of the CDR3 is 13 residues. Germline CDR1 is SGHRS and CDR2 is YFSETQ. The CDR3 reads CASNRQGRTEAFF. The DNA for the CDR3 is TGCGCCAGCAACCGACAGGGGAGGACTGAAGCTTTCTTT. Together with reference TRBV5-1 and TRBJ1-1, the CDR3 gives the full variable domain: KAGVTQTPRYLIKTRGQQVTLSCSPISGHRSVSWYQQTPGQGLQFLFEYFSETQRNKGNFPGRFSGRQFSNSRSEMNVSTLELGDSALYLCASNRQGRTEAFFGQGTRLTVV.

V is TRBV7-2 and J is TRBJ2-2, with a possible D match to TRBD2 (5 bases). V lost 3 bases and J 7 bases, leaving 15 bases between the germline ends. Per germline, CDR1 SGHTA and CDR2 FQGNSA. CDR3 size: 15 residues. CDR3 loop: CASSFWTPGVGELFF. CDR3 DNA: TGTGCCAGCAGCTTTTGGACTCCCGGTGTCGGGGAGCTGTTTTTT.

The J gene is TRBJ1-5, the V gene TRBV5-4, with D maybe TRBD1 (6 bases). The CDR3 contains 16 residues. The V end was cut by 1 base, the J end by 6 bases, with 17 bases between. Germline values: CDR1 SGHNT, CDR2 YYREEE (reference sequence). The CDR3 bases are TGTGCCAGCAGCTTGAAAGGGGGTCAGGGGCCTCAGCCCCAGCATTTT. Protein product: CASSLKGGQGPQPQHF. The full variable domain, rest sourced from reference TRBV5-4 and TRBJ1-5, is ETGVTQSPTHLIKTRGQQVTLRCSSQSGHNTVSWYQQALGQGPQFIFQYYREEENGRGNFPPRFSGLQFPNYSSELNVNALELDDSALYLCASSLKGGQGPQPQHFGDGTRLSIL.

V and J are TRBV11-1 and TRBJ2-7, with D possibly matching TRBD2 (6 bases). The V end was cut by 5 bases, the J end by 3 bases, with 14 bases between. The CDR3 is 14 residues long. Germline CDR1 and CDR2: SGHAT and FQDESV (reference sequence). The CDR3, as DNA: TGTGCCAGCAGCCTCGGAGGGCCGGGCTACGAGCAGTACTTC. This codes for CASSLGGPGYEQYF.

This chain links TRBV27 with TRBJ2-7; D is possibly TRBD2 (6 bases). CDR1 MNHEY and CDR2 SMNVEV come from the germline V gene (reference sequence). The CDR3 has 14 amino acids. Trimming pared 5 bases from V and 2 bases from J, leaving 13 bases between. The CDR3 spells CASSEGLATYEQYF. The CDR3 nucleotides are TGTGCCAGCAGTGAGGGACTCGCTACCTACGAGCAGTACTTC.

The chain couples TRBV5-1 to TRBJ2-5; TRBD2 matches at 13 bases. CDR1 is SGHRS, CDR2 YFSETQ, per germline. This CDR3 comprises 14 residues. Trimming took 2 bases from V and 6 from J; bases not matched to a gene: 1. CDR3 protein: CASSLGTSGKTQYF. CDR3 DNA sequence: TGCGCCAGCAGCTTAGGGACTAGCGGGAAGACCCAGTACTTC.

This chain joins TRBV6-5 and TRBJ1-2, with D possibly matching TRBD1 (5 bases). The CDR3 runs to 11 residues. V lost 6 bases and J 8 bases, leaving 10 bases between the germline ends. CDR1 is MNHEY and CDR2 is SVGAGI in the germline V gene. CDR3 in DNA: TGTGCCAGCAGAAGAAGGGGCGGCTACACCTTC. It specifies CASRRRGGYTF.

The chain links TRBV2 to TRBJ2-1; TRBD1 agrees at 8 bases. This CDR3 is built from 15 residues. Losses at the gene ends were 3 bases for V and 0 bases for J; bases not matched to a gene: 1. Per germline, CDR1 SNHLY and CDR2 FYNNEI. DNA of the CDR3: TGTGCCAGCAGTGAGGACAGGGCCTCCTACAATGAGCAGTTCTTC. It encodes CASSEDRASYNEQFF.

This clone was found once. The J gene is TRBJ1-2, the V gene TRBV6-4; tentative D call: TRBD1 (6 bases). V lost 0 bases and J lost 4, with 15 bases in between. Germline CDR1 reads MRHNA; CDR2 reads SNTAGT. CDR3 length equals 16 residues. The CDR3 sequence is CASSDSTGSPIYGYTF. The CDR3 bases are TGTGCCAGCAGTGACTCTACAGGGAGCCCGATCTATGGCTACACCTTC.

The chain links TRBV5-1 to TRBJ2-2; the match to TRBD2 covers 11 bases. V gave up 8 bases and J gave up 5 bases; unmatched junction bases: 11. The CDR3 is 16 amino acids. Germline V CDR1 and CDR2: SGHRS, YFSETQ. DNA of the CDR3: TGCGCCAGTGGGGTCACTAGCGGGAGTTGGACCGGGGAGCTGTTTTTT. The encoded protein is CASGVTSGSWTGELFF.

The J gene is TRBJ1-2, the V gene TRBV27; possible D gene TRBD1, 5 bases. The CDR3 contains 15 residues. The germline V and J ends were trimmed by 2 bases and 3 bases, with 13 bases remaining between them. Germline loops: CDR1 MNHEY, CDR2 SMNVEV (reference sequence). The DNA for the CDR3 is TGTGCCAGCAGTTTACGGGCAGGGATCGACTATGGCTACACCTTC. This codes for CASSLRAGIDYGYTF.